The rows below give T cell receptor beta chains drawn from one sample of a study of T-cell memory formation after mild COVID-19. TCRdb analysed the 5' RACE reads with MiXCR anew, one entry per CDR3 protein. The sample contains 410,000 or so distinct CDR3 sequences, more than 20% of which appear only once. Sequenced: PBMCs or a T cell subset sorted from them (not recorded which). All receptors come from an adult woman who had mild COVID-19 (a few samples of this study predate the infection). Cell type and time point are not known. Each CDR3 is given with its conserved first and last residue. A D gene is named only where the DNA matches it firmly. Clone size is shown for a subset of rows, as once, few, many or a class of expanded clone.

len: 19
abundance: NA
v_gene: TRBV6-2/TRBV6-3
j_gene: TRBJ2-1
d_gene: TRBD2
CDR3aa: CASSYRERTRGSIYNEQFF
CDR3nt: TGTGCCAGCAGTTACCGAGAGAGGACTAGAGGCAGCATATACAATGAGCAGTTCTTC

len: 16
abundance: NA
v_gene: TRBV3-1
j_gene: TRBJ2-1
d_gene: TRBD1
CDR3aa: CASSRDGQGAWNEQFF
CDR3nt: TGTGCCAGCAGCCGAGACGGACAGGGAGCTTGGAATGAGCAGTTCTTC

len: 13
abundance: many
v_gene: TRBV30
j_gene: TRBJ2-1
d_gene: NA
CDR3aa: CAWTPSASGEQFF
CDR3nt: TGTGCCTGGACCCCCAGCGCCAGTGGTGAGCAGTTCTTC

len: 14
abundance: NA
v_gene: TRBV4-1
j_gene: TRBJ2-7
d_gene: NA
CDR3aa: CASSQDAGSDEQYF
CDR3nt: TGCGCCAGCAGCCAAGATGCAGGGTCCGACGAGCAGTACTTC

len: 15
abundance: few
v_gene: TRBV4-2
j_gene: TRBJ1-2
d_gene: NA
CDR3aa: CASSQDRSRDYGYTF
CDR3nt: TGTGCCAGCAGCCAAGATCGATCCAGGGACTATGGCTACACCTTC

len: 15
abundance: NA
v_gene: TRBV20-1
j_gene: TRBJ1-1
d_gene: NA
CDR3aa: CSARDTLWGNTEAFF
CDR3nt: TGCAGTGCTAGAGATACCCTATGGGGTAACACTGAAGCTTTCTTT

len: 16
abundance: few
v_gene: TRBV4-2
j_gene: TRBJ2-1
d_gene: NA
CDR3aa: CASSQDLSRKFRQQFF
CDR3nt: TGTGCCAGCAGCCAAGATTTGTCTAGAAAGTTCCGGCAGCAGTTCTTC

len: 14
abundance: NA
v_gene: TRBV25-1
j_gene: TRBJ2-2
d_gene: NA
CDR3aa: CASRRGVGTGELFF
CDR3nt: TGTGCCAGCAGAAGGGGCGTTGGCACCGGGGAGCTGTTTTTT

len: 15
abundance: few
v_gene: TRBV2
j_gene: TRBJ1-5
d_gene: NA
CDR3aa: CASSEGRGGNQPQHF
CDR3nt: TGTGCCAGCAGTGAGGGCCGCGGAGGCAATCAGCCCCAGCATTTT

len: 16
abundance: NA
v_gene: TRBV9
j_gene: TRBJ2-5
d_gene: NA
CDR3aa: CASSVFEGGGQETQYF
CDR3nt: TGTGCCAGCAGCGTCTTCGAGGGGGGAGGCCAAGAGACCCAGTACTTC

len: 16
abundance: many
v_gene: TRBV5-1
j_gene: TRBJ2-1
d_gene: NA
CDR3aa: CATRLSGDSSYNEQFF
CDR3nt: TGCGCCACCCGACTAAGCGGCGATAGCTCCTACAATGAGCAGTTCTTC

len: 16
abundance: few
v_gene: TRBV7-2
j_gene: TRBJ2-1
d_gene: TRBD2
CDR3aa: CASSLKTSGFYNEQFF
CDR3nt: TGTGCCAGCAGCTTAAAGACTAGCGGATTCTACAATGAGCAGTTCTTC

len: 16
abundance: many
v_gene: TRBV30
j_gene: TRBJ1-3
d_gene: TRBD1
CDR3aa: CAWRLNRGYGGNTIYF
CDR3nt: TGTGCCTGGAGGCTCAACAGGGGATATGGTGGAAACACCATATATTTT

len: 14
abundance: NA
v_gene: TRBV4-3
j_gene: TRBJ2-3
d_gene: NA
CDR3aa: CASSVSRSTDTQYF
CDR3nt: TGCGCCAGCAGCGTTAGTAGGAGCACAGATACGCAGTATTTT

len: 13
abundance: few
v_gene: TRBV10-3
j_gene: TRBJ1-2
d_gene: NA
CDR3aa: CAISESGAAGYTF
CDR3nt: TGTGCCATCAGTGAGTCGGGGGCCGCCGGCTACACCTTC

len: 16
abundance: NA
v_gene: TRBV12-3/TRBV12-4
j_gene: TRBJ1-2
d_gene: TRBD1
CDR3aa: CASSPLTGGRNYGYTF
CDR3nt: TGTGCCAGCAGTCCCCTTACAGGGGGGAGAAACTATGGCTACACCTTC

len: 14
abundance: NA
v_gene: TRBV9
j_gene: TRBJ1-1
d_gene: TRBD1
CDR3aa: CASSLTGGSTEAFF
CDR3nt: TGTGCCAGCAGCCTAACAGGGGGCTCGACTGAAGCTTTCTTT

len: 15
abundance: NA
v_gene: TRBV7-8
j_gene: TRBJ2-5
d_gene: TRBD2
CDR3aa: CASSPTGGVGETQYF
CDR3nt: TGTGCCAGCAGCCCCACGGGAGGGGTCGGGGAGACCCAGTACTTC

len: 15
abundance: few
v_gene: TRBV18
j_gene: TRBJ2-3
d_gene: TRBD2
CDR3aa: CASSPPGTSVNTQYF
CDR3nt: TGTGCCAGCTCACCACCCGGGACTAGCGTGAATACGCAGTATTTT

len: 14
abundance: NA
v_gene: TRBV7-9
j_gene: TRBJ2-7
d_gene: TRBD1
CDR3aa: CASSSGTGYDEQYF
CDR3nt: TGTGCCAGCAGTTCCGGGACAGGGTACGACGAGCAGTACTTC

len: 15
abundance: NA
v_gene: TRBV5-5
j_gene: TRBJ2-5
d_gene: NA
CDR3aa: CASSLDEDSRETQYF
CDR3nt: TGTGCCAGCAGCTTGGATGAGGACAGTAGGGAGACCCAGTACTTC

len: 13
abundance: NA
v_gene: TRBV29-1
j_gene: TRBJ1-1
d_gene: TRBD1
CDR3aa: CSAEDRGNTEAFF
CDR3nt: TGCAGCGCTGAGGACAGGGGGAACACTGAAGCTTTCTTT

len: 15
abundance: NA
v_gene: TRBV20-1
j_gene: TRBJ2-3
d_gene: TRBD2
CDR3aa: CSALRAGGWADTQYF
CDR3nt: TGCAGTGCTCTCCGAGCGGGGGGGTGGGCAGATACGCAGTATTTT

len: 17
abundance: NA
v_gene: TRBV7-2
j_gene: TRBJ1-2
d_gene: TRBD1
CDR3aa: CASSGYTRGPAGYGYTF
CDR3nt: TGTGCCAGCAGCGGCTACACAAGGGGGCCGGCAGGCTATGGCTACACATTC

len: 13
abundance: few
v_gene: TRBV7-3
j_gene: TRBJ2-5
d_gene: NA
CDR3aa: CASSWIKGETQYF
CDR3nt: TGTGCCAGCAGCTGGATCAAAGGAGAGACCCAGTACTTC

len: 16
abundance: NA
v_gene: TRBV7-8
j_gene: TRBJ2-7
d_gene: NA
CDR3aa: CASSLFRRGDDYEQYF
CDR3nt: TGTGCCAGCAGCTTATTCCGGCGGGGCGACGACTACGAGCAGTACTTC

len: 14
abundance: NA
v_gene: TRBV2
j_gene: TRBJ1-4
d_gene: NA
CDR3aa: CASSPTGPIGKLFF
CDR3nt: TGTGCCAGCAGTCCAACAGGCCCGATTGGAAAACTGTTTTTT

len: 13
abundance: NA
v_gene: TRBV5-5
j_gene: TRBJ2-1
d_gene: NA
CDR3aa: CASSLGIPDYLFF
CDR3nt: TGTGCCAGCAGCTTGGGGATCCCGGATTATCTTTTCTTC

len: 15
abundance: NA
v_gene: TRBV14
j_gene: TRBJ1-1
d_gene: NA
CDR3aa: CASSQDGWKNTEAFF
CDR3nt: TGTGCCAGCAGCCAAGATGGGTGGAAGAACACTGAAGCTTTCTTT

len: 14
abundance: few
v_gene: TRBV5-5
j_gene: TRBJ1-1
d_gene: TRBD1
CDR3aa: CASSATQGGTEAFF
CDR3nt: TGTGCCAGCAGCGCGACACAGGGGGGGACTGAAGCTTTCTTT

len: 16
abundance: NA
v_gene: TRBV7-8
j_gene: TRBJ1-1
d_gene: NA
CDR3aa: CASSLALWTGGTEAFF
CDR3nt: TGTGCCAGCAGCTTAGCCCTCTGGACTGGAGGCACTGAAGCTTTCTTT

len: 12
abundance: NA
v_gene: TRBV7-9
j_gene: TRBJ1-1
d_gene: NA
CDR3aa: CASSLEGFEAFF
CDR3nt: TGTGCCAGCAGCTTAGAAGGTTTTGAAGCTTTCTTT

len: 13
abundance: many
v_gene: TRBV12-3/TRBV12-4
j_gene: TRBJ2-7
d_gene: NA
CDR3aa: CASSFDESYEQYF
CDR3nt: TGTGCCAGCAGTTTCGATGAGAGCTACGAGCAGTACTTC

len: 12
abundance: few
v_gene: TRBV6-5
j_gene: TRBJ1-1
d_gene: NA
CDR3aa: CASHREDTEAFF
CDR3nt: TGTGCCAGCCACAGGGAAGACACTGAAGCTTTCTTT

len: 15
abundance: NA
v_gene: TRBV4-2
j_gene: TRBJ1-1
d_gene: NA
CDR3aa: CASSQVPGLNTEAFF
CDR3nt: TGTGCCAGCAGCCAAGTACCGGGCTTGAACACTGAAGCTTTCTTT

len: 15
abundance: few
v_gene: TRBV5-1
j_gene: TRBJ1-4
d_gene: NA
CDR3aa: CASSIGGRLNEKLFF
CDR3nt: TGCGCCAGCAGTATCGGGGGGAGATTGAATGAAAAACTGTTTTTT

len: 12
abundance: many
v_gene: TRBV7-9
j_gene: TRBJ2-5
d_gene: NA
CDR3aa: CASSSEWETQYF
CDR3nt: TGTGCCAGCAGCTCGGAATGGGAGACCCAGTACTTC

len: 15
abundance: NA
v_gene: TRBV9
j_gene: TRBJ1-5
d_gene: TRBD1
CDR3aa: CASSTGQGANQPQHF
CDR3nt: TGTGCCAGCAGCACTGGACAGGGGGCGAATCAGCCCCAGCATTTT

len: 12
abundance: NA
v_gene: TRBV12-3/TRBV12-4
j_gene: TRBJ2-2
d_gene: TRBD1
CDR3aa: CASRTGGPGLFF
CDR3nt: TGTGCCAGCAGGACAGGGGGCCCAGGGCTGTTTTTT

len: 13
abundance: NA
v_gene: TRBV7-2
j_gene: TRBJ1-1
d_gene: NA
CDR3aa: CASSRASYTEAFF
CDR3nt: TGTGCCAGCAGCCGGGCCTCGTACACTGAAGCTTTCTTT

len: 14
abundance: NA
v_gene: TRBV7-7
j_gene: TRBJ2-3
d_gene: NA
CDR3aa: CASSLGVGADTQYF
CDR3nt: TGTGCTAGCAGCTTAGGTGTGGGTGCAGATACGCAGTATTTT

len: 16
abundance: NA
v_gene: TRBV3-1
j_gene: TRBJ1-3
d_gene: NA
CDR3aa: CASSSGTPISGNTIYF
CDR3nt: TGTGCCAGCAGCTCCGGGACCCCTATCTCTGGAAACACCATATATTTT

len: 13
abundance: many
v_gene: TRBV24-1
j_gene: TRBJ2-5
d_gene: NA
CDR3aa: CATGGTEKETQYF
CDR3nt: TGTGCCACCGGAGGGACAGAAAAAGAGACCCAGTACTTC

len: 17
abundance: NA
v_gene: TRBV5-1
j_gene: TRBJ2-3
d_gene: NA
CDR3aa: CASSWWGAAGGTDTQYF
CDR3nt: TGCGCCAGCAGCTGGTGGGGTGCCGCCGGCGGCACAGATACGCAGTATTTT

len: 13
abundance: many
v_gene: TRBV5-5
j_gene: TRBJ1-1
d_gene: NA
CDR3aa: CASSRTVGTEAFF
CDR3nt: TGTGCCAGCAGCAGGACAGTAGGGACTGAAGCTTTCTTT